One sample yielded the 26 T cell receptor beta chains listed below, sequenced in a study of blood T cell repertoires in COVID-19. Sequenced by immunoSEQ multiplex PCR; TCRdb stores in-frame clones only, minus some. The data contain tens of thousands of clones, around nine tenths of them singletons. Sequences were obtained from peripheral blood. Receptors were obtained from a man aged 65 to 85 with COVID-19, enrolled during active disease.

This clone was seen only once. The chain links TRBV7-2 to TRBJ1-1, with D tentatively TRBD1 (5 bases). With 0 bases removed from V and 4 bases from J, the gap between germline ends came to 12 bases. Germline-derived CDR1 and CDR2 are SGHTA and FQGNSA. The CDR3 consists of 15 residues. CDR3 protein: CASSLARGSGTEAFF. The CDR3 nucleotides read TGTGCCAGCAGCTTAGCGCGGGGGTCGGGCACTGAAGCTTTCTTT.

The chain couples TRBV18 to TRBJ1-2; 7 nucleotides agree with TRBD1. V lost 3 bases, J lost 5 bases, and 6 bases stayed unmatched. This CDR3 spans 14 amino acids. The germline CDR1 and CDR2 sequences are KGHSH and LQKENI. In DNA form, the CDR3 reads TGTGCCAGCTCACCGGTTGACAGGGTATATGGCTACACCTTC. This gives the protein CASSPVDRVYGYTF. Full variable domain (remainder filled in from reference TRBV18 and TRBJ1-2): NAGVMQNPRHLVRRRGQEARLRCSPMKGHSHVYWYRQLPEEGLKFMVYLQKENIIDESGMPKERFSAEFPKEGPSILRIQQVVRGDSAAYFCASSPVDRVYGYTFGSGTRLTVV.

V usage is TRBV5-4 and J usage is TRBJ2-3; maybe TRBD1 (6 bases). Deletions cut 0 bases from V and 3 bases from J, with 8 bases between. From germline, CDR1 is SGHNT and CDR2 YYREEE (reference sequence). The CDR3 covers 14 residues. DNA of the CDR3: TGTGCCAGCAGCTTGGACAGGGTGACAGATACGCAGTATTTT. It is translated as CASSLDRVTDTQYF.

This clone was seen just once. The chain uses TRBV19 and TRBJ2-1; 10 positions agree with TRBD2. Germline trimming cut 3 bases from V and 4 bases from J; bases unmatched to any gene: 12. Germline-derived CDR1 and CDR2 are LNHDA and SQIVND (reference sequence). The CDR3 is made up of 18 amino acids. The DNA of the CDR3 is TGTGCCAGTAGTATCTTCTTCCCCGGGACTAGCGATTACAATGAGCAGTTCTTC. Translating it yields CASSIFFPGTSDYNEQFF.

The CDR3 nucleotides are TGTGCCAGCAGTGTATCGGGGAGTAGGGCAGATACGCAGTATTTT. This translates into CASSVSGSRADTQYF. V is TRBV2 and J is TRBJ2-3; a weak D match, TRBD2 (5 bases). Per the germline V gene, CDR1 is SNHLY and CDR2 is FYNNEI. The CDR3 is 15 residues long. Trimming removed 4 bases at V and 4 bases at J, with 15 bases between.

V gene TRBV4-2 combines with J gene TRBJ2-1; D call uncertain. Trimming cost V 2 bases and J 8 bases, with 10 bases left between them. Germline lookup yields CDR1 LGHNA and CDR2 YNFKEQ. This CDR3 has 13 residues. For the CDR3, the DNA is TGTGCCAGCAGCCAACCCGGAGAAGATGAGCAGTTCTTC. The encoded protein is CASSQPGEDEQFF.

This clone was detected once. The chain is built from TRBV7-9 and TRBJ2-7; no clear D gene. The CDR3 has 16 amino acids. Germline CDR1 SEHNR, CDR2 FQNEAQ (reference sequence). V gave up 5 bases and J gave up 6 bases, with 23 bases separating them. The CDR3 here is CASSLGGWQLVPEQYF. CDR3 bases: TGTGCCAGCAGCCTGGGTGGTTGGCAGCTAGTTCCCGAGCAGTACTTC.

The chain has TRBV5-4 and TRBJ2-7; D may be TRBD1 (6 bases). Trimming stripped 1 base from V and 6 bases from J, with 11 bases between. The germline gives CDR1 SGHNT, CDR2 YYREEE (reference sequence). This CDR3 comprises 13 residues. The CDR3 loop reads CASSLFPQGEQYF. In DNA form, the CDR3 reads TGTGCCAGCAGCTTGTTCCCACAGGGCGAGCAGTACTTC. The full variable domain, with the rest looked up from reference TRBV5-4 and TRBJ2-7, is ETGVTQSPTHLIKTRGQQVTLRCSSQSGHNTVSWYQQALGQGPQFIFQYYREEENGRGNFPPRFSGLQFPNYSSELNVNALELDDSALYLCASSLFPQGEQYFGPGTRLTVT.

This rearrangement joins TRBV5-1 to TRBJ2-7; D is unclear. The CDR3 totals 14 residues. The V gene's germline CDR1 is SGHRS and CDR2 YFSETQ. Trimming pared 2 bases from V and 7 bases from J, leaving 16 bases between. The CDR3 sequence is CASSLPGLKWEQYF. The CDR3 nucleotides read TGCGCCAGCAGCTTACCGGGTCTTAAATGGGAGCAGTACTTC.

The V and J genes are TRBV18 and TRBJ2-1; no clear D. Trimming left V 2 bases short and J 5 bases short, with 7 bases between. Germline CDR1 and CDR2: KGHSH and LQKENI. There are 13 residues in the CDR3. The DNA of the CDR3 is TGTGCCAGCTCACCATTATCGGACAATGAGCAGTTCTTC. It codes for CASSPLSDNEQFF.

Here the CDR3 reads CASSLIMNTEAFF. In DNA, the CDR3 is TGTGCCAGCAGTTTAATCATGAACACTGAAGCTTTCTTT. The gene calls are TRBV27 and TRBJ1-1; D gene ambiguous. V was shortened by 2 bases and J by 0 bases, with 4 bases between the two germline ends. The CDR3 spans 13 residues. Per the germline V gene, CDR1 is MNHEY and CDR2 is SMNVEV (reference sequence).

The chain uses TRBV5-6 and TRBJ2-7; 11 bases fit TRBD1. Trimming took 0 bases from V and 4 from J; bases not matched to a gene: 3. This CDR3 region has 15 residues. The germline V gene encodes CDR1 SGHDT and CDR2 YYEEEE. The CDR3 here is CASSLGTGGKYEQYF. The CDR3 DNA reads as TGTGCCAGCAGCTTGGGGACAGGGGGCAAGTACGAGCAGTACTTC.

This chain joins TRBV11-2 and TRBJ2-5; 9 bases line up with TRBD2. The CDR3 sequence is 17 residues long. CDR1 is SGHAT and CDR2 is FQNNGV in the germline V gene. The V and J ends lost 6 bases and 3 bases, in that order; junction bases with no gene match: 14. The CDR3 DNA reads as TGTGCCAGCAGGGTGGGGTCTAGCGGGACTTGGGAAGAGACCCAGTACTTC. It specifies CASRVGSSGTWEETQYF.

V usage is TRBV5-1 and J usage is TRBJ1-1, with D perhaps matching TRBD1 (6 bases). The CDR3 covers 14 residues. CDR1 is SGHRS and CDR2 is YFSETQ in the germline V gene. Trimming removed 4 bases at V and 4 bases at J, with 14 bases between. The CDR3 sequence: CASSQQGGGTEAFF. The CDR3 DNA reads TGCGCCAGCAGCCAACAGGGTGGAGGCACTGAAGCTTTCTTT.

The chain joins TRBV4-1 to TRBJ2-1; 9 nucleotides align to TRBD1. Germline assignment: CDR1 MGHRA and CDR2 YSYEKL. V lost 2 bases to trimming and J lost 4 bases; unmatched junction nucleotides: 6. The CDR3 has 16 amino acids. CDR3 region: CASSQNRGPVYNEQFF. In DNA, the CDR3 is TGCGCCAGCAGCCAAAACAGGGGGCCAGTATACAATGAGCAGTTCTTC.

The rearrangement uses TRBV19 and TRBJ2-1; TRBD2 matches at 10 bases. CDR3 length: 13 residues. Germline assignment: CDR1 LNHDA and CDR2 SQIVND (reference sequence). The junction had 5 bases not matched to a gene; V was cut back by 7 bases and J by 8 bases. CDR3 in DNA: TGTGCCAGTAAGCCTAGCGGGAGCTATGAGCAGTTCTTC. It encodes CASKPSGSYEQFF.

The CDR3 here is CASSRNAGTEAFF. The CDR3 DNA reads TGTGCCAGCAGTCGAAATGCCGGGACTGAAGCTTTCTTT. The gene calls are TRBV27 and TRBJ1-1; no clear D gene. Between the trimmed V and J ends, which lost 5 bases and 5 bases, there was a span of 12 bases. The germline V gene has CDR1 MNHEY and CDR2 SMNVEV (reference sequence). This CDR3 spans 13 amino acids.

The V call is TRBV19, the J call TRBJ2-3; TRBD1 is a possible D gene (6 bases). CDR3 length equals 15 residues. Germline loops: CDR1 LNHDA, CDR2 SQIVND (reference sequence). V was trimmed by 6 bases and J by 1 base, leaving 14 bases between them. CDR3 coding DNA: TGTGCCAGTAGAACTACAGGGTTCCGCACAGATACGCAGTATTTT. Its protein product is CASRTTGFRTDTQYF.

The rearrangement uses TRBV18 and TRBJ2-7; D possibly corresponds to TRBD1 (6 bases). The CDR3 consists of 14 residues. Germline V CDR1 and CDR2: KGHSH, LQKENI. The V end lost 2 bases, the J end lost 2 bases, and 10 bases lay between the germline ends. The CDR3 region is CASSPGDKTYEQYF. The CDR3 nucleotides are TGTGCCAGCTCACCAGGGGACAAAACCTACGAGCAGTACTTC.

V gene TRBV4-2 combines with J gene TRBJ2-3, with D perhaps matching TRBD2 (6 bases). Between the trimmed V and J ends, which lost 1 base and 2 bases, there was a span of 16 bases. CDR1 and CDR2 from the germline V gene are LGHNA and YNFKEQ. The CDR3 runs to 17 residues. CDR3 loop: CASSQVPPGGYTDTQYF. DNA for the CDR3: TGTGCCAGCAGCCAAGTCCCGCCTGGAGGGTACACAGATACGCAGTATTTT.

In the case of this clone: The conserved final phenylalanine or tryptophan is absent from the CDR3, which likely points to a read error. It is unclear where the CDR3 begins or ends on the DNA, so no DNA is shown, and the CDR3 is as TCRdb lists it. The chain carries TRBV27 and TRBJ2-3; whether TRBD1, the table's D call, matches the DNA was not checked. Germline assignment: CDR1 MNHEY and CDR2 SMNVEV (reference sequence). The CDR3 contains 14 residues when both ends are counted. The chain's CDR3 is CASSFSCVGTGGDV.

CDR3 amino acids: CASRPRAGESQPQHF. CDR3 DNA: TGTGCCAGCAGACCCCGGGCAGGGGAGAGTCAGCCCCAGCATTTT. The chain joins TRBV6-5 to TRBJ1-5, with D possibly being TRBD1 (6 bases). This CDR3 is built from 15 residues. V dropped 6 bases and J dropped 6 bases, with 18 bases sitting between them. In germline, CDR1 is MNHEY, CDR2 SVGAGI.

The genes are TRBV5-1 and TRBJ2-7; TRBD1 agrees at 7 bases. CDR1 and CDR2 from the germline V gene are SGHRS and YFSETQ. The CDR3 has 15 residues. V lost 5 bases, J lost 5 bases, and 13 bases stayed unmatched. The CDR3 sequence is CASRLTGSRGHEQYF. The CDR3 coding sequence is TGCGCCAGCAGATTGACAGGGTCTCGTGGACACGAGCAGTACTTC.

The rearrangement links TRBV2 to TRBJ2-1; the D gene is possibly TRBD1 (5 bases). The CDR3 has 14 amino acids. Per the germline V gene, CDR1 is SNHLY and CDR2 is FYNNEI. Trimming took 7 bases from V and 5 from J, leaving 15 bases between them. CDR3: CASKGQLGNNEQFF. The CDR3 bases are TGTGCCAGCAAGGGGCAGCTGGGCAACAATGAGCAGTTCTTC.

The CDR3 DNA follows: TGCGCCAGCAGCCAAGATCCGGACAAAGCTTCCTATGGCTACACCTTC. Translation gives CASSQDPDKASYGYTF. The chain combines TRBV4-1 with TRBJ1-2; tentatively, D is TRBD1 (5 bases). Trimming took 0 bases from V and 4 from J, leaving 15 bases between them. Germline CDR1 is MGHRA and CDR2 is YSYEKL. The CDR3 contains 16 residues.

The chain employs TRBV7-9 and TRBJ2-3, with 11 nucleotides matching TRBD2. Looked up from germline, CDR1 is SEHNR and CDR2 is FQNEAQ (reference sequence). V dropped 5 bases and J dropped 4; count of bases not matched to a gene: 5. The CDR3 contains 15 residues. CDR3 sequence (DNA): TGTGCCAGCAGCCTGACTAGCGGGGTATCAGATACGCAGTATTTT. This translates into CASSLTSGVSDTQYF.